The text below deals with one T cell receptor beta chain. The data belong to a study of T cells in Graves' hyperthyroidism and ophthalmopathy. This CDR3 contains 13 residues. Deletions cut 9 bases from V and 5 bases from J, with 16 bases between. Per germline, CDR1 MNHEY and CDR2 SMNVEV (reference sequence). Using RNA transcripts as the source, TCR beta CDR3 regions were amplified. The HTBI primer set drove a first-round RT-PCR of the TCR CDR3. MiXCR, run by TCRdb on the multiplex PCR reads, gives a single entry per CDR3 protein. The repertoire holds about 500,000 distinct CDR3 sequences, with roughly 15% as singletons.

This TCR came from a woman aged 25 to 39 with Graves' ophthalmopathy. This chain connects TRBV27 to TRBJ1-1; no firm D call. Sequencing used blood. The CDR3 is CASSGPRGTEAFF. CDR3 nucleotide sequence: TGTGCCAGTTCCGGGCCTCGAGGGACTGAAGCTTTCTTT.